Below, one T cell receptor beta chain is given with its context. Its binding antigen is unknown. Base qualities are not recorded, but no much larger clone differs from it by a single base. Peripheral blood CD8+ and CD4+ T cells from healthy donors, Susac syndrome patients and multiple sclerosis patients were profiled by high-throughput TCR beta sequencing. The healthy donors served as controls matched for age and sex. Bulk CD8+ and CD4+ T cells were purified magnetically by negative isolation, whereas CD8+ TEMRA cells were enriched by FACS. Blood was collected in EDTA tubes and processed within 24 hours, with PBMCs isolated through density gradient centrifugation. PBMCs destined for TCR sequencing were cryopreserved in liquid nitrogen and later thawed in a 37 °C water bath. Purity of sorted or isolated CD4+, CD8+ and CD8+ TEMRA cells was at least 90%. Germline trimming amounts to 5 bases on V and 2 bases on J, with 5 as the count of junction bases outside the gene matches. The CDR3 goes from the cysteine to the phenylalanine over 15 residues. Only CDR3 DNA remains: 45 bases, in frame from the first base. The germline V gene encodes CDR1 MNHNY and CDR2 SVGAGI (reference sequence).

The source of the sample is a study of CD8 T cells in Susac syndrome (dated by TCRdb to about 2019). Regarding the study in general: Repertoire sequencing was used to test whether CD8+ T cell activation and differentiation in Susac syndrome was antigen driven. The clonality of the CD8+ T cell repertoire was compared across 12 healthy donors, 14 Susac syndrome patients and under 17 multiple sclerosis patients. Results the study describes overall, beyond this receptor: The number of individuals in the TCR sequencing and HLA analysis was acknowledged as relatively small.

RNA was extracted with the RNeasy kit and roughly 0.5 to 1 ug was reverse transcribed using random hexamers. TCR beta CDR3 regions were amplified with the immunoSEQ multiplex PCR assay covering 54 Vbeta and 13 Jbeta segments. PCR amplification bias was corrected using a synthetic template baseline for primer optimization and computational correction. From the authors' description of their analysis: Reads were assigned to V, D and J genes according to IMGT and analyzed in immunoSEQ Analyzer, with only productive sequences retained. To calculate clonality, Shannon entropy was normalized by log2 of the number of productive unique sequences and then subtracted from one. Public and private clones were assessed among the 100 most prevalent clones of each patient and control. A clone was defined as Susac-specific if it was absent from the healthy and MS cohorts, from some 1,100 published viral clones and from other ImmuneACCESS disease sequences. TCRdb reprocessed the public reads (quality trimming at Q25 with fastp, clone calling with MiXCR) and kept in-frame beta chains. Each entry is one CDR3 protein sequence, shown with its most common DNA and genes. These V and J calls originate from TCRdb's pipeline instead of the authors' own analysis. The sample profile shows about 120,000 distinct CDR3 sequences; around 90% of them were found once. The top ten clones comprise about 0.12% of the sample.

The sequenced sample was CD8+ T cells from PBMCs. The chain was built from TRBV6-6 and TRBJ2-3, with 9 bases in between that match TRBD1. The receptor was derived from a human donor in good health. The base sequence is TGTGCCAGCAGTCAAGGACAGGGGCCCACAGATACGCAGTATTTT. Protein translation: CASSQGQGPTDTQYF.